The 5 T cell receptor beta chains given below trace back to one sample, sequenced in a study of CD8 T cells in Susac syndrome. An amount of RNA that ranged from roughly 0.5 to 1 ug was reverse transcribed with random hexamers. A single record per CDR3 protein comes from TCRdb applying MiXCR to the immunoSEQ multiplex PCR reads. The table includes about 300,000 distinct CDR3 sequences, about nine tenths detected once. The sample consisted of CD8+ T cells from PBMCs. These receptors originate from a human donor with multiple sclerosis.

The CDR3 DNA follows: TGTGCCAGCAGTGAAGAACCGGGTCAGGAGTACTTC. Translating gives CASSEEPGQEYF. The genes are TRBV6-5 and TRBJ2-7; D unclear. Germline assignment: CDR1 MNHEY and CDR2 SVGAGI. This CDR3 has 12 residues. V was trimmed by 5 bases and J by 11 bases, leaving 16 bases between them.

The chain is built from TRBV27 and TRBJ2-3, with D tentatively TRBD2 (7 bases). In germline, CDR1 is MNHEY, CDR2 SMNVEV (reference sequence). The CDR3 loop spans 18 amino acids. V dropped 9 bases and J dropped 2 bases, with 27 bases sitting between them. CDR3 nucleotides: TGTGCCAGTTCCCCGCTCAACCTCCTGCGGGGGCACACAGATACGCAGTATTTT. It yields the protein CASSPLNLLRGHTDTQYF.

This clonotype was found once. The V and J genes are TRBV29-1 and TRBJ2-7; 10 nucleotides match TRBD1. The CDR3 is 15 amino acids. The J segment lost 3 bases and the V segment lost 3 bases, leaving 8 bases of the junction unmatched. In germline, CDR1 is SQVTM, CDR2 ANQGSEA. The CDR3: CSVDYGTGAFYEQYF. The CDR3 nucleotides are TGCAGCGTTGATTACGGGACAGGGGCCTTCTACGAGCAGTACTTC.

The V gene is TRBV29-1, the J gene TRBJ1-1; 12 nucleotides align to TRBD1. V was clipped by 6 bases and J by 4 bases; unmatched bases: 6. The CDR3 is 14 residues long. The germline CDR1 and CDR2 sequences are SQVTM and ANQGSEA. The CDR3 DNA sequence: TGCAGCGTAACCGGGACAGGGGGCTTCACTGAAGCTTTCTTT. It yields the protein CSVTGTGGFTEAFF.

The rearrangement joins TRBV4-3 to TRBJ2-3; 12 nucleotides align to TRBD1. CDR3 size: 17 residues. Germline assignment: CDR1 LGHNA and CDR2 YSLEER. Unmatched junction bases numbered 11, after V lost 3 bases and J lost 7 bases. The CDR3 DNA follows: TGCGCCAGCAGCCAGGGTATACCGGGACAGGGGGCTTATACGCAGTATTTT. Translation gives CASSQGIPGQGAYTQYF.